The clone carrying this TCR beta chain was recorded a few times. The junction does not match germline at one end; this may be a read error. RNA and DNA were co-extracted from about 19-30 mg of unsorted bulk tissue. All tumor samples contained more than 80% viable tumor cells. Constant-region priming of around 530 ng total RNA yielded TCR beta cDNA. Library construction for TCR beta comprised three nested multiplex PCR rounds performed with slightly modified ARM-PCR. TCRdb redid the calling of the multiplex PCR reads with MiXCR, one entry per CDR3 protein. Found here are approximately 190,000 distinct CDR3 sequences, 70% to 90% of them singletons; the top ten hold about a sixth. This record belongs to a study of tumor-infiltrating lymphocytes in primary liver carcinoma. About the study: Staged T1-T3 N0M0, the tumors had sizes that ranged from about 4.2 to 11 cm across. Samples gave roughly 3.5 to 7.5 million productive TCRbeta reads, similar across tissue types.

Sequencing used tumor tissue from primary liver carcinoma. This clonotype was obtained from a man aged 35 to 55 with primary liver carcinoma and hepatitis B virus infection.

The DNA for the CDR3 is TGTGCTATCAGTGCGACATGGTTGGGAGAGACCCAGTACTTC. Its translation is CAISATWLGETQYF. J is TRBJ2-5 and V is TRBV10-3; D is ambiguous. The CDR3 contains 14 residues. The V gene's germline CDR1 is ENHRY and CDR2 SYGVKD.